This record covers a single T cell receptor (beta chain). Its antigen remains unknown. Sequencing used cDNA as its template, made by extracting RNA and reverse transcribing it. Sequencing used immunoSEQ multiplex PCR; TCRdb keeps in-frame clones, though not all of them. The sample includes 120,000 or so clones, over 60% of them seen just once. This entry comes from a study of CD8+ T cells in alopecia areata. Study-wide findings and caveats: Scalp repertoires also include resident alphabeta T cells from normal skin.

T lymphocytes (CD4+ and CD8+) were sorted from PBMCs. Trimming removed 4 bases from V and 10 bases from J; junction bases left unmatched: 5. The CDR3 extends over 14 amino acids. Germline V gene sequence: CDR1 MNHEY, CDR2 SMNVEV (reference sequence). The sequencing input was CD4+ T cells sorted from blood. V usage is TRBV27 and J usage is TRBJ1-6, with 9 bases that match TRBD1. This TCR was recovered from a human donor in good health. The chain's CDR3 is CASSYGQGYSPLHF. CDR3 bases: TGTGCCAGCAGTTACGGACAGGGGTACTCACCCCTCCACTTT.